This entry features one T cell receptor (beta chain) sequence. Its antigen is unknown. The CDR3 is made up of 15 amino acids. The germline V gene has CDR1 MNHEY and CDR2 SMNVEV (reference sequence). V lost 0 bases to trimming and J lost 3 bases, with 9 bases between them. The protocol was immunoSEQ multiplex PCR, while the TCRdb copy is restricted to in-frame clones and leaves out a portion. The table records about 62,000 clones, around 93% of them present only once. This entry comes from a study of OX40 agonist ivuxolimab in advanced cancers. Across the whole study: Patients were around 83% male with ages roughly 23 to 90, mean about 60. Of the patients, three showed partial responses, one with hepatocellular carcinoma and two with cutaneous melanoma. Findings and caveats of the study: Partial responders receiving 0.1-3.0 mg/kg showed among the lowest clonal expansion. At 0.1 to 3.0 mg/kg, clonal expansion of CD4+ and CD8+ blood T cells had occurred by week 6.

The specimen was CD4+ or CD8+ T cells sorted from blood, collected in a trial of the OX40 agonist ivuxolimab. The TCR was taken from an adult with an advanced solid tumor such as melanoma, head and neck, liver or kidney cancer. The chain employs TRBV27 and TRBJ2-1; no definite D call. The CDR3: CASSLSMSDYNEQFF. The CDR3, as DNA: TGTGCCAGCAGTTTATCGATGTCGGACTACAATGAGCAGTTCTTC.